This TCR beta chain stems from a study of metastatic and nonmetastatic thyroid tumors. Trimming took 5 bases from V and 5 from J, leaving 16 bases between them. Germline-derived CDR1 and CDR2 are SGHAT and FQNNGV. The CDR3 is 14 residues long. Every patient was untreated before thyroid surgery. TCRdb re-called clones from the PCR reads using MiXCR. Of over 20,000 clones detected, roughly a sixth appear once; the ten largest clones hold roughly 10%. V is TRBV11-2 and J is TRBJ2-7; D perhaps matches TRBD1 (5 bases). The receptor was isolated from a female donor with papillary thyroid cancer or a benign thyroid nodule (not recorded which). Some clones in this sample may be carry-over from other donors' samples. Sequenced material: tumor tissue. CDR3 protein: CASSPVPGQDEQYF. CDR3 bases: TGTGCCAGCAGCCCTGTCCCAGGGCAGGACGAGCAGTACTTC.